This T cell receptor (beta chain) stems from a study of T cell changes during pregnancy in multiple sclerosis. Clones were read by immunoSEQ multiplex PCR, and TCRdb kept only the in-frame ones, dropping some. The data show more than 30,000 clones, roughly 90% seen once. V was shortened by 5 bases and J by 0 bases, with 5 bases between the two germline ends. The CDR3 is 12 amino acids. Germline CDR1 MGHDK, CDR2 SYGVNS. Sequencing was performed on CD8+ T cells from peripheral blood mononuclear cells, taken in the first trimester of pregnancy. The receptor comes from a female donor with multiple sclerosis, enrolled in a pregnancy study. The gene calls are TRBV25-1 and TRBJ2-7; D unresolved. CDR3 amino acids: CASSYNSYEQYF. Here the CDR3 DNA reads TGTGCCAGCAGTTATAACTCCTACGAGCAGTACTTC.